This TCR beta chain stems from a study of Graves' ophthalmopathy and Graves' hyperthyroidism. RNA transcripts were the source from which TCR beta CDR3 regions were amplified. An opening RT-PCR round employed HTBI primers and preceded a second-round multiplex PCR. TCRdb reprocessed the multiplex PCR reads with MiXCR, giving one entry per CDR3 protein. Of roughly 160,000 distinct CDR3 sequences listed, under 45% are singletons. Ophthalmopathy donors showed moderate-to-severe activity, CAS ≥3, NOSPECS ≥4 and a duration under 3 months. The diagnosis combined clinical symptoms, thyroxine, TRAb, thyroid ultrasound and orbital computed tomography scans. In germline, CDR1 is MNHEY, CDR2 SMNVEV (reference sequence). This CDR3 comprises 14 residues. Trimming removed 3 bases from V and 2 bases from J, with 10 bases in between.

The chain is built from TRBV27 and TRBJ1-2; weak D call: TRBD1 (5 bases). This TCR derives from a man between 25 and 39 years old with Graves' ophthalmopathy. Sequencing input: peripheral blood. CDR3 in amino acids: CASSFGGTNYGYTF. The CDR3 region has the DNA TGTGCCAGCAGTTTCGGGGGAACGAACTATGGCTACACCTTC.